The 17 T cell receptor beta chains reported below all come from one sample, sequenced in a study of T cells in Graves' hyperthyroidism and ophthalmopathy. RNA transcripts provided the source from which TCR beta CDR3 regions were amplified. The HTBI primer set served for first-round RT-PCR of the TCR CDR3. TCRdb re-called the multiplex PCR reads through MiXCR, storing one row per CDR3 protein. The sample includes under 550,000 distinct CDR3 sequences, 20% seen only once; the top ten take 45% to 50%. Sequencing was carried out using blood. The receptors come from a man aged 40-49 years with Graves' ophthalmopathy.

This clonotype has a handful of counts. This rearrangement joins TRBV27 to TRBJ2-7, with a tentative D call TRBD1 (6 bases). In germline, CDR1 is MNHEY, CDR2 SMNVEV (reference sequence). Trimming left V 6 bases short and J 7 bases short, with 16 bases between. There are 13 residues in the CDR3. The CDR3 nucleotides read TGTGCCAGCAGGGACAGAGTAACCCCGGAGCAGTACTTC. It codes for CASRDRVTPEQYF.

The chain has TRBV6-5 and TRBJ1-1; 8 bases agree with TRBD1. Germline CDR1 is MNHEY and CDR2 is SVGAGI. The CDR3 consists of 16 residues. Unmatched junction bases numbered 5, after V lost 2 bases and J lost 0 bases. CDR3 in amino acids: CASSYAQGAMNTEAFF. DNA of the CDR3: TGTGCCAGCAGTTACGCGCAGGGGGCTATGAACACTGAAGCTTTCTTT.

The chain has TRBV5-6 and TRBJ2-7, with D hard to call. Germline values: CDR1 SGHDT, CDR2 YYEEEE. Between the trimmed V and J ends, which lost 2 bases and 0 bases, there was a span of 9 bases. The CDR3 consists of 14 residues. Written as DNA, the CDR3 is TGTGCCAGCAGCTTCTACATGAGCTCCTACGAGCAGTACTTC. Translation: CASSFYMSSYEQYF. The variable domain in full, with the rest retrieved from reference TRBV5-6 and TRBJ2-7, is DAGVTQSPTHLIKTRGQQVTLRCSPKSGHDTVSWYQQALGQGPQFIFQYYEEEERQRGNFPDRFSGHQFPNYSSELNVNALLLGDSALYLCASSFYMSSYEQYFGPGTRLTVT.

This clonotype has just a few counts. This chain links TRBV5-1 with TRBJ2-7, with 8 bases identical to TRBD2. This CDR3 is 14 amino acids long. From germline, CDR1 is SGHRS and CDR2 YFSETQ. Trimming at V came to 6 bases and at J to 5 bases, leaving 10 bases not matched to a gene. The CDR3 region is CASTGGSGVHEQYF. CDR3 nucleotide sequence: TGCGCCAGCACTGGAGGTAGCGGGGTCCACGAGCAGTACTTC.

V and J are TRBV7-2 and TRBJ1-2; 8 bases match TRBD1. The V gene end was trimmed by 2 bases and the J gene end by 5 bases; junction bases not matched to a gene: 13. CDR1 is SGHTA, CDR2 FQGNSA, per germline. This CDR3 is built from 17 residues. The CDR3 spells CASSLSPGQGMGYGYTF. Here the CDR3 DNA reads TGTGCCAGCAGCTTATCCCCCGGACAGGGTATGGGATATGGCTACACCTTC.

This chain links TRBV19 with TRBJ2-1; the match to TRBD1 covers 7 bases. This CDR3 comprises 15 residues. Per the germline V gene, CDR1 is LNHDA and CDR2 is SQIVND (reference sequence). Trimming cost V 6 bases and J 1 base; bases outside gene matches: 6. The CDR3 here is CASRTGVLSYNEQFF. In DNA, the CDR3 is TGTGCCAGTAGAACAGGGGTTTTATCCTACAATGAGCAGTTCTTC.

The V call is TRBV10-3, the J call TRBJ1-2; 8 nucleotides align to TRBD1. Germline loops: CDR1 ENHRY, CDR2 SYGVKD. Losses at the gene ends were 2 bases for V and 6 bases for J; bases not matched to a gene: 8. This CDR3 contains 15 residues. CDR3: CAISEGQGLKDGYTF. The CDR3 DNA reads as TGTGCCATCAGTGAGGGACAGGGATTGAAAGATGGCTACACCTTC.

The chain is built from TRBV28 and TRBJ2-1; D tentatively fits TRBD1 or TRBD2 (6 bases each). Trimming cost V 4 bases and J 10 bases, with 20 bases left between them. The germline V gene encodes CDR1 MDHEN and CDR2 SYDVKM. This CDR3 is 15 amino acids long. CDR3 sequence reads: CASSYPGDSGSEQFF. For the CDR3, the DNA is TGTGCCAGCAGTTACCCAGGGGATAGCGGTTCCGAGCAGTTCTTC.

The gene calls are TRBV7-2 and TRBJ2-1; TRBD2 might be the D (5 bases). V was clipped by 2 bases and J by 5 bases, with 13 bases between them. The germline CDR1 and CDR2 sequences are SGHTA and FQGNSA. CDR3 length equals 15 residues. The CDR3 is CASSLRSGSHNEQFF. In nucleotides, the CDR3 is TGTGCCAGCAGCTTAAGGTCGGGATCCCACAATGAGCAGTTCTTC.

This clonotype was observed at least ten times. The chain has TRBV10-3 and TRBJ2-5, with D maybe TRBD2 (6 bases). Germline V gene lookup returns CDR1 ENHRY and CDR2 SYGVKD. CDR3 size: 15 residues. The V end was cut by 10 bases, the J end by 5 bases, with 23 bases between. The CDR3 DNA sequence: TGTGCCAGCATGGGGACTGCGGAGGGCAAGGAGACCCAGTACTTC. This sequence encodes CASMGTAEGKETQYF.

The V gene is TRBV7-9, the J gene TRBJ2-7; 9 nucleotides match TRBD2. V dropped 5 bases and J dropped 3; count of bases not matched to a gene: 11. This CDR3 is built from 16 residues. The germline V gene has CDR1 SEHNR and CDR2 FQNEAQ (reference sequence). The CDR3 DNA reads TGTGCCAGCAGCCAGGGCGGTAGCGGGAGCTACTACGAGCAGTACTTC. Translation: CASSQGGSGSYYEQYF. Full variable domain (remainder filled in from reference TRBV7-9 and TRBJ2-7): DTGVSQNPRHKITKRGQNVTFRCDPISEHNRLYWYRQTLGQGPEFLTYFQNEAQLEKSRLLSDRFSAERPKGSFSTLEIQRTEQGDSAMYLCASSQGGSGSYYEQYFGPGTRLTVT.

The genes are TRBV27 and TRBJ2-1; D may be TRBD2 (6 bases). CDR3 length: 18 residues. Trimming took 5 bases from V and 0 from J, leaving 20 bases between them. The germline V gene encodes CDR1 MNHEY and CDR2 SMNVEV (reference sequence). The CDR3 DNA follows: TGTGCCAGCAGTATCGGGACTCGTATTTTGAGCTCCTACAATGAGCAGTTCTTC. It yields the protein CASSIGTRILSSYNEQFF.

The chain joins TRBV25-1 to TRBJ1-4; D not resolved. Trimming left V 4 bases short and J 7 bases short, with 16 bases between. There are 15 residues in the CDR3. Germline values: CDR1 MGHDK, CDR2 SYGVNS. The CDR3 DNA sequence: TGTGCCAGCAGTGTGGGTAGAATGGCGGGTGAAAAACTGTTTTTT. Its protein product is CASSVGRMAGEKLFF.

Of note for this clonotype: A far bigger clonotype differs at one base, so this is likely a read error. The chain combines TRBV28 with TRBJ2-1; D is ambiguous. With the DNA end fitting TRBJ2-7 better, the J assignment may be wrong. CDR3 length: 12 amino acids. Germline CDR1 and CDR2: MDHEN and SYDVKM. CDR3 amino acids: CASSLRYNEQYF. The CDR3 DNA reads TGTGCCAGCAGTTTACGTTACAATGAGCAGTACTTC.

This rearrangement joins TRBV24-1 to TRBJ2-1; TRBD2 matches 8 bases. CDR3 length: 15 amino acids. Trimming removed 3 bases from V and 2 bases from J; junction bases left unmatched: 2. Germline CDR1 KGHDR, CDR2 SFDVKD. The CDR3 loop is CATSDVGRAYNEQFF. In DNA form, the CDR3 reads TGTGCCACCAGTGATGTCGGGAGGGCCTACAATGAGCAGTTCTTC.

The V call is TRBV5-1, the J call TRBJ2-2; perhaps TRBD1 as D (5 bases). Looked up from germline, CDR1 is SGHRS and CDR2 is YFSETQ. This CDR3 has 16 residues. V was trimmed by 1 base and J by 7 bases, leaving 17 bases between them. The CDR3 DNA is TGCGCCAGCAGCTTGAAGACAGCAGGCTCTTTCGGGGAGCTGTTTTTT. Translated: CASSLKTAGSFGELFF.

This clonotype was picked up many times. V gene TRBV20-1 combines with J gene TRBJ2-3; 7 nucleotides align to TRBD2. Germline trimming cut 2 bases from V and 1 base from J; bases unmatched to any gene: 6. CDR1 is DFQATT and CDR2 is SNEGSKA in the germline V gene (reference sequence). CDR3 length: 15 residues. CDR3 DNA: TGCAGTGCTAGAAGGTCTAGCGGTCGCACAGATACGCAGTATTTT. It specifies CSARRSSGRTDTQYF.